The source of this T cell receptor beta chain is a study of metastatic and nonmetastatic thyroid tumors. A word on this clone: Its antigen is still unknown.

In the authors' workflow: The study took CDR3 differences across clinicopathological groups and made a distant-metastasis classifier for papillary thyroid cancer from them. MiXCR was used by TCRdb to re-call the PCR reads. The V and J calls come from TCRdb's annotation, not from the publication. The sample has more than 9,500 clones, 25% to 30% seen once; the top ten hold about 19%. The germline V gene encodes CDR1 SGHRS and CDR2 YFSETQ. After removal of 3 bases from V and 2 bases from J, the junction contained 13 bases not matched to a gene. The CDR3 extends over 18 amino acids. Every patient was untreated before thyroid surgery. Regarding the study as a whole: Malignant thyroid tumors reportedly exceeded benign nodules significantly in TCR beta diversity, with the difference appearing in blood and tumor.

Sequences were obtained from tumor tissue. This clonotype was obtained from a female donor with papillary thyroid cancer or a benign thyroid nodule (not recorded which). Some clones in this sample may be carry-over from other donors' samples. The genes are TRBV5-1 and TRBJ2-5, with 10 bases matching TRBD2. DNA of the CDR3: TGCGCCAGCAGCTCTGGACTTGGTAGCGGGAGGTTTCAAGAGACCCAGTACTTC. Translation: CASSSGLGSGRFQETQYF. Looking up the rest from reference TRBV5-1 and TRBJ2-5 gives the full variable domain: KAGVTQTPRYLIKTRGQQVTLSCSPISGHRSVSWYQQTPGQGLQFLFEYFSETQRNKGNFPGRFSGRQFSNSRSEMNVSTLELGDSALYLCASSSGLGSGRFQETQYFGPGTRLLVL.